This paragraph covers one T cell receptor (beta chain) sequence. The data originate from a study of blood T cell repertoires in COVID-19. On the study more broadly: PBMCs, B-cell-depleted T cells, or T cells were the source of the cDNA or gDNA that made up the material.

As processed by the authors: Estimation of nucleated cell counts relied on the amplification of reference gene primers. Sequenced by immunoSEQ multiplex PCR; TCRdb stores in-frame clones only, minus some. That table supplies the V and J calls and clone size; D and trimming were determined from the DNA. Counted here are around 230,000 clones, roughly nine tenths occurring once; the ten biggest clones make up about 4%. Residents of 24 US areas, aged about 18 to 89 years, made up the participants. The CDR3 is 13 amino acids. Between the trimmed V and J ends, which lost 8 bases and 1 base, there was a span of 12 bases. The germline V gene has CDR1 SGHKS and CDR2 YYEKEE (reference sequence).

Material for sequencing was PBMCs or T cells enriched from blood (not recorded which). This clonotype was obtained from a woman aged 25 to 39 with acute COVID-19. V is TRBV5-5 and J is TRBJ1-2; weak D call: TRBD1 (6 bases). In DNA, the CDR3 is TGTGCCAGTTGGACAGAGGATAACTATGGCTACACCTTC. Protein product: CASWTEDNYGYTF.